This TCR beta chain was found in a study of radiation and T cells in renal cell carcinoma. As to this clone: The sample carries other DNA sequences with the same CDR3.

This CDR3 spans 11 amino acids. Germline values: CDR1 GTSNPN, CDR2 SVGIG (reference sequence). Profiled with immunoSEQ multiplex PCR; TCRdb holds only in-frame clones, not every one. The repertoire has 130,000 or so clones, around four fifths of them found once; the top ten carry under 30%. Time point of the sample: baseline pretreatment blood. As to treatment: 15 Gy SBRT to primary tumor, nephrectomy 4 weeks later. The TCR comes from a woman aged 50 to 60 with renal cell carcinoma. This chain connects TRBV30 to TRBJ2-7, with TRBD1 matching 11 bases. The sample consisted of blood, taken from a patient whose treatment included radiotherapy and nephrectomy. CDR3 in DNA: TGTGCGGGGACAGGGGGCTACGAGCAGTACTTC. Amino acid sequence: CAGTGGYEQYF.